The entry below describes one TCR beta chain. Original processing methods: Nucleated cell counts were estimated from reference gene primer amplification. Only in-frame clones appear in the TCRdb table, and some are missing; sequencing was by immunoSEQ multiplex PCR. The V and J calls and the clone size are those of that table, but D and trimming were determined from the DNA. Among 200,000 to 300,000 clones listed, around four fifths were seen once. V was cut by 0 bases and J by 6 bases, with 5 bases left in between. In germline, CDR1 is MNHEY, CDR2 SVGAGI. The CDR3 spans 13 residues. These data are taken from a study of blood T cell repertoires in COVID-19. Study in general: Italy, Spain and the United States were the sources of the convalescent and acute COVID-19 samples. PBMCs, B-cell-depleted T cells, or T cells provided the cDNA or gDNA that made up the material.

The TCR originated in a man aged 55 to 70 with acute or convalescent COVID-19. The chain employs TRBV6-5 and TRBJ2-2, with TRBD2 as a possible D gene (5 bases). The specimen was peripheral blood. The CDR3 here is CASSYSAAGELFF. The DNA of the CDR3 is TGTGCCAGCAGTTACTCAGCGGCCGGGGAGCTGTTTTTT.